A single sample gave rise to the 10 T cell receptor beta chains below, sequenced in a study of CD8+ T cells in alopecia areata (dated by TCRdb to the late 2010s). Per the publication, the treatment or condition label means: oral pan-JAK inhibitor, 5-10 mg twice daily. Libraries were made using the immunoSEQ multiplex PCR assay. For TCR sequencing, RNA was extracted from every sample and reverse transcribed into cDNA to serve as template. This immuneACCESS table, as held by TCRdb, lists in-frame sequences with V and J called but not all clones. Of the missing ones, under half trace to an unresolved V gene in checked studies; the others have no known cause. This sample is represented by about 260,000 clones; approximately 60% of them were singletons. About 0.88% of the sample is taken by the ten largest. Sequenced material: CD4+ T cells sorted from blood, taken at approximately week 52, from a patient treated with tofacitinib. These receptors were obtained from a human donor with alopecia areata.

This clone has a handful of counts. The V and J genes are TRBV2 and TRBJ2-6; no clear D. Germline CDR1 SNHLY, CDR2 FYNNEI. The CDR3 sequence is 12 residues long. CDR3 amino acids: CADSSGANVLTF. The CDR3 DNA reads TGTGCAGATTCCTCTGGGGCCAACGTCCTGACTTTC.

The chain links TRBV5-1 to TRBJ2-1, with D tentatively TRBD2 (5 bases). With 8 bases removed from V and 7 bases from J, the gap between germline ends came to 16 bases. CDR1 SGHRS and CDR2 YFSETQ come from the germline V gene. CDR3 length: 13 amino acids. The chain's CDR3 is CASKFEGYNEQFF. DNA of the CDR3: TGCGCCAGTAAATTTGAGGGTTATAATGAGCAGTTCTTC.

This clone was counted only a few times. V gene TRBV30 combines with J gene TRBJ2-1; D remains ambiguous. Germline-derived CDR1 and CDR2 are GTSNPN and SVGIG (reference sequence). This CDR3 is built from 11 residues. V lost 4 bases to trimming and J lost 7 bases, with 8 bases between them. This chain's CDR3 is CAWTGTNEQFF. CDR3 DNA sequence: TGTGCCTGGACCGGTACGAATGAGCAGTTCTTC.

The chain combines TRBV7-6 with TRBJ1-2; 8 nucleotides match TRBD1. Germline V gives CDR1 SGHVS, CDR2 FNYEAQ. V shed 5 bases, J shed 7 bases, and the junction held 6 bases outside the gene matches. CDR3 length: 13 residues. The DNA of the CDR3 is TGTGCCAGCAGCCGTGGACAGGGAGGTGGCTACACCTTC. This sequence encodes CASSRGQGGGYTF.

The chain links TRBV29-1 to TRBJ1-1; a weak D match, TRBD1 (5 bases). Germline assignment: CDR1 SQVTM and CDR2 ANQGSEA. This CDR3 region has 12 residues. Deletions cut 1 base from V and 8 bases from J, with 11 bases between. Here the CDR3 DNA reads TGCAGCGTTGAAGGGCCGGGGGGAGAAGCTTTCTTT. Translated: CSVEGPGGEAFF. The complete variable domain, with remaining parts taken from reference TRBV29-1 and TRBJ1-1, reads SAVISQKPSRDICQRGTSLTIQCQVDSQVTMMFWYRQQPGQSLTLIATANQGSEATYESGFVIDKFPISRPNLTFSTLTVSNMSPEDSSIYLCSVEGPGGEAFFGQGTRLTVV.

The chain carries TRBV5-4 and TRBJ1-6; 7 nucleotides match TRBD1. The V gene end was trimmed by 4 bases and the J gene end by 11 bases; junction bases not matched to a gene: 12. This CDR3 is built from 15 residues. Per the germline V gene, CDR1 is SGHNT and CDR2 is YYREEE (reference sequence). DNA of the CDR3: TGTGCCAGCAGCCCCCGAGACAGGGTCGGGCCACCCCTCCACTTT. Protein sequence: CASSPRDRVGPPLHF. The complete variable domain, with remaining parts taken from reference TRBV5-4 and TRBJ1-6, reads ETGVTQSPTHLIKTRGQQVTLRCSSQSGHNTVSWYQQALGQGPQFIFQYYREEENGRGNFPPRFSGLQFPNYSSELNVNALELDDSALYLCASSPRDRVGPPLHFGNGTRLTVT.

The DNA of the CDR3 is TGTGCCACGGCCCCGGGGATAAGTCAAGAGACCCAGTACTTC. Its translation is CATAPGISQETQYF. The genes are TRBV2 and TRBJ2-5, with D maybe TRBD2 (5 bases). This CDR3 has 14 amino acids. Germline CDR1 is SNHLY and CDR2 is FYNNEI. V was clipped by 10 bases and J by 2 bases, with 17 bases between them.

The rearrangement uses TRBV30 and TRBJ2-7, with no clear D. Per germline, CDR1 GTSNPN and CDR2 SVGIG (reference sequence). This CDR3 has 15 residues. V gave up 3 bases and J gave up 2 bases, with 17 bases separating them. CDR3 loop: CAWSGNTQKTYEQYF. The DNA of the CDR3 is TGTGCCTGGAGCGGAAACACACAGAAAACCTACGAGCAGTACTTC.

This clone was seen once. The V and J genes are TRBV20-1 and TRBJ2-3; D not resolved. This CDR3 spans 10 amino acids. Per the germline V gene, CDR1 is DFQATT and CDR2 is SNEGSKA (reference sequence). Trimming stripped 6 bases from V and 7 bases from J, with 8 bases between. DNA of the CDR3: TGCAGTGCCTTCCTCAATACGCAGTATTTT. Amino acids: CSAFLNTQYF.

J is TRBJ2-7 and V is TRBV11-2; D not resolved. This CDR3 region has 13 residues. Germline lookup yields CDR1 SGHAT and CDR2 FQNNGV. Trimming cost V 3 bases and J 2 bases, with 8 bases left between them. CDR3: CASSFGVTYEQYF. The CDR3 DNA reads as TGTGCCAGCAGCTTTGGAGTTACCTACGAGCAGTACTTC.